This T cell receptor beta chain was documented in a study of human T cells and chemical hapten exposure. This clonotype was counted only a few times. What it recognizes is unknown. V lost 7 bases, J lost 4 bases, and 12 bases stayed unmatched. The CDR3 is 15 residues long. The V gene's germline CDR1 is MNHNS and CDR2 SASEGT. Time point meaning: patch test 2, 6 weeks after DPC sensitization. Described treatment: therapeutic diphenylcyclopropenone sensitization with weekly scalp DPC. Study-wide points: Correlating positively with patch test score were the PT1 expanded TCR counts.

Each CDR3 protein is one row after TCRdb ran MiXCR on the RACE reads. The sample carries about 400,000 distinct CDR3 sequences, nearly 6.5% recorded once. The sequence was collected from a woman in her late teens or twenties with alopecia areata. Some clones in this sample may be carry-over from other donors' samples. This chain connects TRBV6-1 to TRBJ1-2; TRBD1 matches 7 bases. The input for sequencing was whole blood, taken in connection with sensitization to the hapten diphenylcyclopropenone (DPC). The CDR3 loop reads CASTGTDLLAYGYTF. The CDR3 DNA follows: TGTGCCAGCACGGGGACAGACTTGTTAGCCTATGGCTACACCTTC.